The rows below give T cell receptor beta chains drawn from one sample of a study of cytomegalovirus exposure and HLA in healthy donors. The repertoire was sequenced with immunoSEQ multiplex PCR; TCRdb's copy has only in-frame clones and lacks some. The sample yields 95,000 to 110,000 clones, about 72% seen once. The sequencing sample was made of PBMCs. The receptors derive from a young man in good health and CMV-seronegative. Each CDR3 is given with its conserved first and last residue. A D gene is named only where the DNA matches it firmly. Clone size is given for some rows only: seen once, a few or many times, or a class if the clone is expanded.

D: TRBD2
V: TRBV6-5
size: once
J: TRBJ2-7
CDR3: CASSPQRGTSYEQYF
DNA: TGTGCCAGCAGCCCACAGCGGGGGACGTCCTACGAGCAGTACTTC

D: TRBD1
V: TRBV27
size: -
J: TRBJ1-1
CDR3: CASSSYRGAFF
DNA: TGTGCCAGCAGTTCTTACAGGGGGGCTTTCTTT

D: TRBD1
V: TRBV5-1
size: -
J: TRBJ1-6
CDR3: CASSPGQGARSPLHF
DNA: TGCGCCAGCAGCCCGGGACAGGGGGCCCGTTCACCCCTCCACTTT

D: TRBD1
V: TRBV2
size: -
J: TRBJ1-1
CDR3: CASTLRDRGNTEAFF
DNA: TGTGCCAGCACCCTAAGGGACAGGGGAAATACTGAAGCTTTCTTT

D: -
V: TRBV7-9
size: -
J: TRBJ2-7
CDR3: CASSLNSVYEQYF
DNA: TGTGCCAGCAGCCTAAACAGTGTTTACGAGCAGTACTTC

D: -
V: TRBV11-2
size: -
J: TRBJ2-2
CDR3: CASSLRWGGPGELFF
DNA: TGTGCCAGCAGCTTACGGTGGGGGGGCCCCGGGGAGCTGTTTTTT

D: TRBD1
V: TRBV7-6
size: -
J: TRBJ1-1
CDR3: CASSQGTGGGEAFF
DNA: TGTGCCAGCAGCCAAGGGACAGGGGGGGGTGAAGCTTTCTTT

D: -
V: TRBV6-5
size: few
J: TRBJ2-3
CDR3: CASSTRTGTQYF
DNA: TGTGCCAGCAGTACCCGTACGGGTACGCAGTATTTT

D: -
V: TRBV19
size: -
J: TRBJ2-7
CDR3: CASKPDSSYEQYF
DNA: TGTGCCAGTAAACCGGACAGTTCCTACGAGCAGTACTTC

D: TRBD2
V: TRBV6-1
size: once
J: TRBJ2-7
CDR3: CASRTTGLAASEQYF
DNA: TGTGCCAGCAGGACGACGGGACTAGCGGCTTCCGAGCAGTACTTC

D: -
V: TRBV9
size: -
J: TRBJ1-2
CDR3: CASSVGDSANYGYTF
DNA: TGTGCCAGCAGCGTAGGCGACAGCGCTAACTATGGCTACACCTTC

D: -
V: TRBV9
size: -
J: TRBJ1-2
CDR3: CASSATGVSVYGYTF
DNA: TGTGCCAGCAGCGCCACCGGGGTCTCAGTATACGGCTACACCTTC

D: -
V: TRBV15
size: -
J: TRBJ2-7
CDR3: CATSKSRGANYEQYF
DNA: TGTGCCACCAGCAAGAGTCGGGGGGCTAACTACGAGCAGTACTTC

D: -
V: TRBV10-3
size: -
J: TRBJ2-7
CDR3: CAISGAGGGEQYF
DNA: TGTGCCATCAGTGGAGCAGGGGGAGGCGAGCAGTACTTC

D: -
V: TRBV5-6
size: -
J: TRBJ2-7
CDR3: CASSFGADREAYEQYF
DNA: TGTGCCAGCAGCTTTGGGGCCGACAGGGAGGCCTACGAGCAGTACTTC

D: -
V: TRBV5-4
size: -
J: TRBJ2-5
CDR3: CASSYGGEETQYF
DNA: TGTGCCAGCAGCTACGGGGGAGAAGAGACCCAGTACTTC

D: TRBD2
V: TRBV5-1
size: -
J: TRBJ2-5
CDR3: CASSLSITSGGSQETQYF
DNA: TGCGCCAGCAGCTTGTCTATTACTAGCGGGGGCTCCCAAGAGACCCAGTACTTC

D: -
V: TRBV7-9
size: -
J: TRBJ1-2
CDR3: CASSKRARTDRIFGYTF
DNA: TGTGCCAGCAGCAAGCGGGCCCGGACGGACCGTATTTTCGGCTACACCTTC